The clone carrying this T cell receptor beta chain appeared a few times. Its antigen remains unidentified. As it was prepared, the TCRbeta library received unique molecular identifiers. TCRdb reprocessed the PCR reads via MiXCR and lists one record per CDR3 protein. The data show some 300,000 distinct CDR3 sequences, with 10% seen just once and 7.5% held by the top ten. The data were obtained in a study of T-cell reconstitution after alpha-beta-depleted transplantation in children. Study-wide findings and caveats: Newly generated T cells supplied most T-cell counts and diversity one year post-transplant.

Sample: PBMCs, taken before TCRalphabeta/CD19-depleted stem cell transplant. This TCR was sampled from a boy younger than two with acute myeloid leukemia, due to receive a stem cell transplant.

The CDR3 reads CSARALTDTQYF. CDR3 sequence (DNA): TGCAGTGCTAGAGCCCTAACAGATACGCAGTATTTT. The rearrangement joins TRBV20-1 to TRBJ2-3; D is unclear. CDR1 and CDR2 (germline): DFQATT, SNEGSKA (reference sequence). Between the trimmed V and J ends, which lost 1 base and 3 bases, there was a span of 5 bases. The CDR3 sequence is 12 residues long.